This T cell receptor (beta chain) was captured by sequencing in a study of T cell repertoires in cytomegalovirus infection. Overall study context: Public TCR beta signatures marked donors with CMV infection and the matching HLA.

Each CDR3 protein gets one entry after TCRdb re-called the reads with MiXCR. There are approximately 500,000 distinct CDR3 sequences in the sample; roughly 29% occur only once, and roughly 13% lies in the top ten. This CDR3 region has 12 residues. CDR1 is SGHTA, CDR2 FQGNSA, per germline. For this clonotype: The antigen is unknown. A much larger clone lies one base from this, so it may be a read error.

Study-wide findings and caveats: Across the ex vivo response, the dominant clonotypes were HLA-C-restricted CMV-specific TCR beta clonotypes. Summed frequency of shared TCR beta families picked out CMV carriers who also had the relevant HLA.

Source material: PBMCs. The clonotype comes from a human donor in good health (CMV status not recorded). Some clones in this sample may be carry-over from other donors' samples. V gene TRBV7-2 combines with J gene TRBJ2-1; D is perhaps TRBD2 (5 bases). For the CDR3, the DNA is TGTGCCAACAGCTTCCGGGGCAATGAGCAGTTCTTC. Encoded protein: CANSFRGNEQFF. The full variable domain, in which reference TRBV7-2 and TRBJ2-1 provide the parts outside the CDR3, is GAGVSQSPSNKVTEKGKDVELRCDPISGHTALYWYRQSLGQGLEFLIYFQGNSAPDKSGLPSDRFSAERTGGSVSTLTIQRTQQEDSAVYLCANSFRGNEQFFGPGTRLTVL.